The clone carrying this T cell receptor (beta chain) was counted a few times. Its specificity is not known. The data belong to a study of cytotoxic CD8 clonotypes in ibrutinib-treated CLL. The wider study: Response samples were taken after a median roughly 13 months of treatment, range 6 to 36. General study points: Rare overall, public clonotypes shrank or held steady under therapy. Elevated clonality accompanied ibrutinib response, with a return toward baseline values at progression.

Researchers set a sequencing depth target of 1 in 200,000 to 1 in 1 million T cells. The table came from immunoSEQ multiplex PCR; TCRdb's copy has only in-frame clones and leaves some out. This table has 300,000 or so clones, about 61% appearing once. The TCR was taken from a human donor with chronic lymphocytic leukemia. The specimen comprised PBMCs, sampled after 36 months of ibrutinib treatment.

The CDR3 sequence is CASSSQRGNLLDNEQFF. In nucleotides, the CDR3 is TGTGCCAGCAGCTCCCAGCGGGGGAACCTACTCGACAATGAGCAGTTCTTC. This chain uses TRBV7-3 with TRBJ2-1, with 8 bases lining up with TRBD2. Germline V gene sequence: CDR1 SGHTA, CDR2 FQGTGA. The CDR3 is 17 amino acids. V shed 4 bases, J shed 5 bases, and the junction held 13 bases outside the gene matches.